A selection of T cell receptor beta chains follows, all from one sample in a study of blood T cell repertoires in COVID-19. Produced via immunoSEQ multiplex PCR; TCRdb's table is partial and in-frame only. The sample carries more than 400,000 clones, around 91% recorded once. The source material was PBMCs or T cells enriched from blood (not recorded which). The receptors originated from a man between 18 and 29 years old who had recovered from COVID-19. The CDR3 runs from the conserved cysteine through the conserved F or W. The D gene is left open where the match is weak. Clone size is stated in some rows and not others, as once, few, many or a class when expanded.

len	v_gene	d_gene	abundance	j_gene	CDR3aa	CDR3nt
16	TRBV28	-	once	TRBJ1-2	CASIPLGLGGGYGYTF	TGTGCCAGCATCCCCCTTGGTTTGGGAGGCGGCTATGGCTACACCTTC
13	TRBV18	-	-	TRBJ2-7	CASSLGQPYEQYF	TGTGCCAGCTCACTTGGACAACCCTACGAGCAGTACTTC
15	TRBV18	TRBD1	-	TRBJ1-4	CASSGRTGPNEKLFF	TGTGCCAGCTCAGGGCGGACAGGCCCAAATGAAAAACTGTTTTTT
12	TRBV29-1	TRBD2	-	TRBJ2-3	CSVAREGGTQYF	TGCAGCGTTGCCCGGGAGGGGGGTACGCAGTATTTT
15	TRBV15	TRBD1	-	TRBJ2-7	CATRRSGTGPYEQYF	TGTGCCACCAGGCGATCCGGGACAGGGCCCTACGAGCAGTACTTC
15	TRBV6-5	-	once	TRBJ1-5	CASSRGGDTNQPQHF	TGTGCCAGCAGCCGGGGGGGGGATACAAATCAGCCCCAGCATTTT
16	TRBV11-2	-	-	TRBJ2-2	CASSLREAVNTGELFF	TGTGCCAGCAGCTTAAGGGAGGCGGTAAACACCGGGGAGCTGTTTTTT
16	TRBV28	TRBD1	-	TRBJ1-3	CASSFPTGVSGNTIYF	TGTGCCAGCAGCTTCCCTACAGGGGTCTCTGGAAACACCATATATTTT
16	TRBV7-9	TRBD2	-	TRBJ2-7	CASSSLWGGPSYEQYF	TGTGCCAGCAGTTCTCTGTGGGGGGGTCCTTCCTACGAGCAGTACTTC
11	TRBV20-1	-	-	TRBJ2-7	CSASSDYEQYF	TGCAGTGCTTCTAGCGACTACGAGCAGTACTTC
16	TRBV2	-	-	TRBJ2-5	CASIHTPDSFEETQYF	TGTGCCAGCATCCACACCCCGGACAGCTTTGAAGAGACCCAGTACTTC
13	TRBV5-1	TRBD1	-	TRBJ2-3	CASKTGGTDTQYF	TGCGCCAGCAAGACAGGGGGCACAGATACGCAGTATTTT
15	TRBV29-1	-	-	TRBJ1-3	CSASDGTYSGNTIYF	TGCAGCGCATCGGACGGGACTTACTCTGGAAACACCATATATTTT
15	TRBV6-5	-	-	TRBJ1-6	CASSLTGLYNSPLHF	TGTGCCAGCAGTTTGACAGGCCTCTATAATTCACCCCTCCACTTT
14	TRBV7-2	TRBD1	-	TRBJ1-5	CASRLGQAHSAQHF	TGTGCCAGCAGACTTGGACAGGCCCATTCGGCCCAGCATTTT
13	TRBV15	TRBD1	-	TRBJ1-4	CATSLDRGEKLFF	TGTGCCACCAGCTTGGACAGGGGTGAAAAACTGTTTTTT
15	TRBV18	-	-	TRBJ1-4	CASSPQSGTNEKLFF	TGTGCCAGCTCACCTCAGAGCGGGACTAATGAAAAACTGTTTTTT
14	TRBV7-3	TRBD2	once	TRBJ2-3	CASSLLAGEDTQYF	TGTGCCAGCAGCTTGCTAGCGGGAGAGGATACGCAGTATTTT
12	TRBV29-1	-	few	TRBJ2-7	CSVETRDYEQYF	TGCAGCGTTGAAACCAGGGACTACGAGCAGTACTTC
14	TRBV4-1	-	once	TRBJ1-4	CASSQLTGDEKLFF	TGCGCCAGCAGCCAGCTTACAGGCGATGAAAAACTGTTTTTT
15	TRBV7-2	TRBD1	-	TRBJ1-5	CASSLDRGRDQPQHF	TGTGCCAGCAGCTTAGACAGGGGGCGGGATCAGCCCCAGCATTTT
16	TRBV3-1/TRBV3-2	TRBD2	once	TRBJ2-2	CASSPRRGSWSGELFF	TGTGCCAGCAGCCCCCGCCGCGGGAGTTGGTCCGGGGAGCTGTTTTTT
16	TRBV7-2	TRBD1	once	TRBJ1-2	CASNLAGGQSSYGYTF	TGTGCCAGCAACCTTGCGGGGGGACAGTCGTCTTATGGCTACACCTTC
14	TRBV13	-	-	TRBJ2-7	CASSLGKGAYEQYF	TGTGCCAGCAGCTTAGGTAAGGGGGCCTACGAGCAGTACTTC
19	TRBV11-2	TRBD2	-	TRBJ2-1	CASSRSANRGGGRYNEQFF	TGTGCCAGCAGCCGAAGCGCGAACCGGGGGGGAGGGCGATACAATGAGCAGTTCTTC
14	TRBV18	-	-	TRBJ2-7	CASSPSGSAYEQYF	TGTGCCAGCTCACCAAGCGGATCGGCCTACGAGCAGTACTTC
17	TRBV27	TRBD1	-	TRBJ1-1	CASSSSILQGAGTEAFF	TGTGCCAGCAGTTCCTCTATACTTCAGGGGGCGGGCACTGAAGCTTTCTTT
15	TRBV7-9	TRBD2	-	TRBJ2-5	CASSPTSGVEETQYF	TGTGCCAGCAGCCCGACTAGCGGGGTAGAGGAGACCCAGTACTTC
15	TRBV5-6	TRBD2	once	TRBJ2-3	CASSLTSGGLDTQYF	TGTGCCAGCAGCCTGACTAGCGGGGGGCTGGATACGCAGTATTTT
15	TRBV3-1/TRBV3-2	-	-	TRBJ1-2	CASSQDRQGGYGYTF	TGTGCCAGCAGCCAAGATCGGCAGGGCGGCTATGGCTACACCTTC
16	TRBV7-8	-	-	TRBJ1-2	CASSLGATAVDYGYTF	TGTGCCAGCAGCTTAGGGGCGACAGCTGTGGACTATGGCTACACCTTC
15	TRBV19	-	-	TRBJ1-1	CASKGGAVQDTEAFF	TGTGCCAGTAAGGGAGGGGCTGTCCAGGACACTGAAGCTTTCTTT
14	TRBV10-2	-	few	TRBJ1-3	CASSDSGVEDTIYF	TGCGCCAGCAGTGACTCAGGGGTTGAGGACACCATATATTTT
13	TRBV28	TRBD2	-	TRBJ2-1	CASSLGGGEGWFF	TGTGCCAGCAGCCTGGGGGGGGGAGAAGGTTGGTTCTTC
15	TRBV7-2	-	-	TRBJ1-4	CASSLGGGGNEKLFF	TGTGCCAGCAGCTTAGGGGGAGGGGGTAATGAAAAACTGTTTTTT
11	TRBV7-8	-	once	TRBJ1-1	CASSSDTEAFF	TGTGCCAGCAGCTCGGACACTGAAGCTTTCTTT
13	TRBV5-1	TRBD1	-	TRBJ2-5	CASRQGVLETQYF	TGCGCCAGTCGACAGGGAGTTCTGGAGACCCAGTACTTC
14	TRBV3-1/TRBV3-2	-	-	TRBJ1-2	CASSQGRTDYGYTF	TGTGCCAGCAGCCAAGGTAGGACTGATTATGGCTACACCTTC
17	TRBV24-1	TRBD1	once	TRBJ1-5	CATSDPTDRGVPQPQHF	TGTGCCACCAGTGACCCTACTGACAGGGGGGTTCCCCAGCCCCAGCATTTT
17	TRBV7-9	-	-	TRBJ1-1	CASSLVLRPPGNTEAFF	TGTGCCAGCAGCTTAGTCTTAAGGCCCCCAGGGAACACTGAAGCTTTCTTT
13	TRBV11-2	TRBD2	once	TRBJ2-3	CASSPASGNTQYF	TGTGCCAGCAGCCCTGCTAGCGGGAATACGCAGTATTTT
14	TRBV28	-	once	TRBJ1-6	CASSGQSGFSPLHF	TGTGCCAGCAGCGGACAGTCGGGTTTTTCACCCCTCCACTTT
13	TRBV19	-	-	TRBJ1-2	CASSIVSGWGYTF	TGTGCCAGTAGTATAGTGAGCGGCTGGGGCTACACCTTC
15	TRBV5-1	-	-	TRBJ1-2	CASSSSQGIDYGYTF	TGCGCCAGCAGCTCCTCACAGGGAATAGACTATGGCTACACCTTC
16	TRBV7-9	TRBD1	-	TRBJ2-1	CASSPKGQGTYNEQFF	TGTGCCAGCAGCCCAAAGGGACAGGGGACCTACAATGAGCAGTTCTTC
15	TRBV6-1	-	-	TRBJ2-7	CASSDLGRIPYEQYF	TGTGCCAGCAGTGACCTAGGGAGGATTCCCTACGAGCAGTACTTC
13	TRBV27	-	-	TRBJ2-1	CASSLIGFHEQFF	TGTGCCAGCAGTTTAATTGGCTTCCATGAGCAGTTCTTC
11	TRBV29-1	-	-	TRBJ1-1	CSVLWNTEAFF	TGCAGCGTTCTCTGGAACACTGAAGCTTTCTTT
17	TRBV19	TRBD1	-	TRBJ1-5	CASSLAGTGFSNQPQHF	TGTGCCAGTAGTCTGGCCGGGACAGGATTTAGCAATCAGCCCCAGCATTTT
13	TRBV29-1	-	-	TRBJ1-2	CSVGGQSLYGYTF	TGCAGCGTGGGAGGCCAGAGTCTCTATGGCTACACCTTC
16	TRBV18	TRBD2	-	TRBJ2-1	CASSPSSGGSYNEQFF	TGTGCCAGCTCACCAAGTAGCGGGGGGTCCTACAATGAGCAGTTCTTC
15	TRBV7-9	-	-	TRBJ1-1	CASSPTGHRNTEAFF	TGTGCCAGCAGCCCTACGGGTCATAGGAACACTGAAGCTTTCTTT
17	TRBV9	TRBD1	-	TRBJ2-2	CASSVAPDRGSSGELFF	TGTGCCAGCAGCGTAGCCCCGGACAGGGGATCCTCCGGGGAGCTGTTTTTT
20	TRBV5-5	TRBD1	-	TRBJ2-2	CASSSEARADRRGNTGELFF	TGTGCCAGCAGTTCGGAAGCCCGGGCGGACAGGCGAGGGAACACCGGGGAGCTGTTTTTT
16	TRBV4-1	TRBD2	-	TRBJ2-7	CASSQEGLAGNYEQYF	TGCGCCAGCAGCCAAGAAGGACTAGCGGGAAACTACGAGCAGTACTTC
17	TRBV5-5	TRBD1	-	TRBJ1-5	CASSLGVLGQVNQPQHF	TGTGCCAGCAGCTTGGGAGTGTTGGGACAGGTCAATCAGCCCCAGCATTTT
16	TRBV7-9	TRBD2	-	TRBJ2-2	CASSAGLAENTGELFF	TGTGCCAGCAGCGCGGGACTAGCGGAGAACACCGGGGAGCTGTTTTTT